Below are 27 T cell receptor beta chains sequenced from a single sample in a study of identical twins. Via MiXCR, TCRdb re-called the 5' RACE reads, giving one row per CDR3 protein. The top ten hold around 0.5% of the sample, which has 450,000 to 600,000 distinct CDR3 sequences, about 20% seen once. The sample was also reused in another study, on yellow fever vaccine responses in identical twins.

Sequenced material: CD4+ T cells sorted from blood. These receptors were collected from a young woman in good health.

This sequence joins TRBV7-9 and TRBJ1-6; D perhaps matches TRBD1 (6 bases). Germline assignment: CDR1 SEHNR and CDR2 FQNEAQ (reference sequence). V lost 1 base and J lost 9, with 16 bases in between. The CDR3 has 16 amino acids. CDR3 region: CASSLGGTPESSPLHF. DNA of the CDR3: TGTGCCAGCAGCTTAGGCGGGACACCCGAAAGTTCACCCCTCCACTTT.

V and J are TRBV5-1 and TRBJ2-1; 14 nucleotides align to TRBD2. CDR1 is SGHRS and CDR2 is YFSETQ in the germline V gene. CDR3 size: 15 residues. With V trimmed by 3 bases and J by 8 bases, 4 bases remained unmatched. CDR3 DNA: TGCGCCAGCAGCTCCCGACTAGCGGGAGGGGATGAGCAGTTCTTC. Encoded protein: CASSSRLAGGDEQFF.

V gene TRBV4-2 combines with J gene TRBJ1-2; D is unclear. CDR1 and CDR2 (germline): LGHNA, YNFKEQ. The CDR3 runs to 16 residues. V was shortened by 0 bases and J by 3 bases, with 14 bases between the two germline ends. The DNA of the CDR3 is TGTGCCAGCAGCCAAGACGCCAGCCCAACTTACTATGGCTACACCTTC. It translates to CASSQDASPTYYGYTF.

The chain links TRBV28 to TRBJ2-7, with D perhaps TRBD1 (6 bases). This CDR3 has 14 amino acids. Trimming removed 10 bases from V and 2 bases from J, with 18 bases in between. Germline CDR1 reads MDHEN; CDR2 reads SYDVKM. CDR3 region: CATRTGLSAYEQYV. DNA for the CDR3: TGTGCCACCCGAACAGGGTTGTCCGCCTACGAGCAGTACGTC.

This clonotype has just a few counts. V usage is TRBV7-6 and J usage is TRBJ2-7; D is possibly TRBD1 (6 bases). The CDR3 sequence is 15 residues long. V shed 1 base and J shed 2 bases, with 12 bases lying between them. Germline CDR1 and CDR2: SGHVS and FNYEAQ. Here the CDR3 reads CASSLDDRIAYEQYF. The CDR3 DNA follows: TGTGCCAGCAGCTTAGACGACAGGATCGCCTACGAGCAGTACTTC.

The chain uses TRBV20-1 and TRBJ2-7; D tentatively reads TRBD1 or TRBD2 (5 bases each). Germline CDR1 and CDR2: DFQATT and SNEGSKA (reference sequence). Trimming left V 5 bases short and J 4 bases short, with 18 bases between. The CDR3 runs to 14 residues. The CDR3 loop is CSAAEKRHRYEQYF. The DNA of the CDR3 is TGCAGTGCTGCAGAAAAGCGGCACAGGTACGAGCAGTACTTC.

The chain combines TRBV5-1 with TRBJ2-1; D perhaps matches TRBD1 (5 bases). CDR1 and CDR2 (germline): SGHRS, YFSETQ. The germline V and J ends were trimmed by 2 bases and 10 bases, with 16 bases remaining between them. The CDR3 loop spans 14 amino acids. For the CDR3, the DNA is TGCGCCAGCAGCTTTCCAGGGTATACAGGAGAGCAGTTCTTC. Translated: CASSFPGYTGEQFF.

V gene TRBV7-9 combines with J gene TRBJ2-7, with D possibly TRBD2 on 6 matching bases. Per the germline V gene, CDR1 is SEHNR and CDR2 is FQNEAQ (reference sequence). V lost 4 bases, J lost 1 base, and 17 bases lay in between. The CDR3 has 16 residues. CDR3 region: CASSSSRDSHSYEQYF. The DNA for the CDR3 is TGTGCCAGCAGCTCAAGTCGGGACTCACATTCCTACGAGCAGTACTTC.

This clonotype was found a few times. This chain joins TRBV20-1 and TRBJ2-1; 7 nucleotides line up with TRBD2. The V and J ends lost 0 bases and 5 bases, in that order; junction bases with no gene match: 7. Germline V gene data show CDR1 as DFQATT and CDR2 as SNEGSKA (reference sequence). The CDR3 extends over 15 amino acids. The CDR3 protein is CSARDGREFNNEQFF. The DNA of the CDR3 is TGCAGTGCTAGAGATGGGCGGGAGTTCAACAATGAGCAGTTCTTC.

This chain connects TRBV2 to TRBJ1-3; no clear D. The V gene lost 3 bases and the J gene lost 3 bases, with 12 bases spanning the gap. Germline CDR1 is SNHLY and CDR2 is FYNNEI. This CDR3 has 15 residues. CDR3 residues: CASSDYGLFGNTIYF. In DNA form, the CDR3 reads TGTGCCAGCAGTGATTATGGACTCTTTGGAAACACCATATATTTT. Based on the CDR3 plus reference TRBV2 and TRBJ1-3, the full variable domain is EPEVTQTPSHQVTQMGQEVILRCVPISNHLYFYWYRQILGQKVEFLVSFYNNEISEKSEIFDDQFSVERPDGSNFTLKIRSTKLEDSAMYFCASSDYGLFGNTIYFGEGSWLTVV.

This chain connects TRBV4-2 to TRBJ2-7; D is unclear. The CDR3 length is 15 residues. V was pared by 0 bases and J by 3 bases, with 12 bases between. Germline V gives CDR1 LGHNA, CDR2 YNFKEQ. CDR3: CASSQEESRNYEQYF. Written as DNA, the CDR3 is TGTGCCAGCAGCCAAGAGGAGTCTAGAAACTACGAGCAGTACTTC.

This chain connects TRBV12-3 or TRBV12-4 to TRBJ1-5, with D possibly being TRBD1 (6 bases). V was clipped by 6 bases and J by 4 bases, with 13 bases between them. The CDR3 is 14 residues long. The CDR3 is CASRDKGGNQPQHF. The CDR3 DNA is TGTGCCAGCAGGGATAAAGGGGGGAATCAGCCCCAGCATTTT.

V gene TRBV11-2 combines with J gene TRBJ1-2; D remains ambiguous. Germline lookup yields CDR1 SGHAT and CDR2 FQNNGV. This CDR3 is 14 amino acids long. Trimming shortened V by 1 base and J by 0 bases, and 6 bases separated the two germline ends. The CDR3 protein is CASSLVATNYGYTF. The CDR3 DNA reads TGTGCCAGCAGCTTAGTTGCGACTAACTATGGCTACACCTTC.

This clonotype appeared a few times. The V call is TRBV20-1, the J call TRBJ2-5, with 10 nucleotides matching TRBD2. This CDR3 is built from 17 residues. Trimming took 7 bases from V and 2 from J; bases not matched to a gene: 16. The germline V gene has CDR1 DFQATT and CDR2 SNEGSKA (reference sequence). The CDR3 DNA reads as TGCAGTGTTTCTGATCCACTAGCGGGAAGTTGGCAAGAGACCCAGTACTTC. Translating gives CSVSDPLAGSWQETQYF.

CDR3 amino acids: CASSPSGRGAMADTQYF. Here the CDR3 DNA reads TGTGCCAGCAGTCCTAGCGGGAGGGGAGCAATGGCAGATACGCAGTATTTT. V usage is TRBV28 and J usage is TRBJ2-3, with 12 positions matching TRBD2. Trimming removed 5 bases from V and 4 bases from J; junction bases left unmatched: 10. This CDR3 spans 17 amino acids. CDR1 and CDR2 from the germline V gene are MDHEN and SYDVKM.

V and J are TRBV29-1 and TRBJ2-2; D not certain. V shed 3 bases and J shed 5 bases, with 7 bases lying between them. Germline V gene sequence: CDR1 SQVTM, CDR2 ANQGSEA. The CDR3 contains 12 residues. The CDR3 spells CSVDAGTGELFF. The DNA for the CDR3 is TGCAGCGTTGACGCCGGAACCGGGGAGCTGTTTTTT.

This chain joins TRBV11-3 and TRBJ2-4; TRBD2 matches at 9 bases. The junction had 8 bases not matched to a gene; V was cut back by 5 bases and J by 0 bases. Germline V gene lookup returns CDR1 SGHNT and CDR2 YENEEA. The CDR3 is 17 residues long. The CDR3 sequence is CASSPIGTSRAKNIQYF. DNA of the CDR3: TGTGCCAGCAGCCCTATTGGGACTAGCCGAGCCAAAAACATTCAGTACTTC. Supplemented by reference TRBV11-3 and TRBJ2-4, the full variable domain reads EAGVVQSPRYKIIEKKQPVAFWCNPISGHNTLYWYLQNLGQGPELLIRYENEEAVDDSQLPKDRFSAERLKGVDSTLKIQPAELGDSAVYLCASSPIGTSRAKNIQYFGAGTRLSVL.

J is TRBJ2-1 and V is TRBV5-1; maybe TRBD2 (5 bases). Germline CDR1 SGHRS, CDR2 YFSETQ. The V end was cut by 2 bases, the J end by 0 bases, with 9 bases between. CDR3 length: 15 residues. CDR3 DNA sequence: TGCGCCAGCAGCTTCGAGGGAAGCTCCTACAATGAGCAGTTCTTC. It yields the protein CASSFEGSSYNEQFF.

This clonotype came up a few times. The V gene is TRBV20-1, the J gene TRBJ2-1; TRBD2 matches 10 bases. The germline gives CDR1 DFQATT, CDR2 SNEGSKA (reference sequence). V trimming: 3 bases; J trimming: 10 bases; junction bases outside the gene matches: 9. The length of the CDR3 is 14 residues. The DNA for the CDR3 is TGCAGTGCTAGTCGGCCTAGCGGGAGACAGGAGCAGTTCTTC. Translated, it gives CSASRPSGRQEQFF.

This clonotype came up many times. V usage is TRBV20-1 and J usage is TRBJ2-5; maybe TRBD1 (5 bases). The CDR3 runs to 12 residues. Germline V gene lookup returns CDR1 DFQATT and CDR2 SNEGSKA (reference sequence). Between the trimmed V and J ends, which lost 5 bases and 4 bases, there was a span of 11 bases. CDR3 loop: CSAHRQSETQYF. The CDR3 nucleotides are TGCAGTGCTCACCGACAGTCAGAGACCCAGTACTTC.

The chain is built from TRBV20-1 and TRBJ2-3; 10 bases line up with TRBD1. The CDR3 consists of 16 residues. The germline V gene encodes CDR1 DFQATT and CDR2 SNEGSKA (reference sequence). The junction had 14 bases not matched to a gene; V was cut back by 0 bases and J by 11 bases. The CDR3 here is CSARDTPGQGSIWQYF. The CDR3 DNA follows: TGCAGTGCTAGAGATACCCCGGGACAGGGGTCTATTTGGCAGTATTTT.

The CDR3 bases are TGTGCCAGCAGTGAGGGGACAGGGGGCAACTACGAGCAGTACTTC. Its translation is CASSEGTGGNYEQYF. The V call is TRBV6-1, the J call TRBJ2-7; TRBD1 matches 12 bases. CDR1 and CDR2 (germline): MNHNS, SASEGT. V lost 3 bases to trimming and J lost 3 bases; unmatched junction nucleotides: 3. CDR3 size: 15 residues.

This chain uses TRBV7-2 with TRBJ1-2, with 12 positions matching TRBD1. V lost 2 bases to trimming and J lost 4 bases; unmatched junction nucleotides: 5. Germline lookup yields CDR1 SGHTA and CDR2 FQGNSA. The length of the CDR3 is 16 residues. CDR3 bases: TGTGCCAGCAGCTTACCCGGGACAGGGGGCCCCTATGGCTACACCTTC. The encoded protein is CASSLPGTGGPYGYTF.

The rearrangement joins TRBV7-9 to TRBJ2-7, with D possibly called TRBD1 or TRBD2 (7 bases each). The CDR3 spans 14 residues. Trimming pared 6 bases from V and 7 bases from J, leaving 19 bases between. Germline V gene lookup returns CDR1 SEHNR and CDR2 FQNEAQ (reference sequence). CDR3 bases: TGTGCCAGCAGTTTCGGGGAGGGGGCTGGAGAGCAGTACGTC. It translates to CASSFGEGAGEQYV.

In DNA form, the CDR3 reads TGTGCCAGCAGTTTCTCATACGGACAGGAGCGTTCCTACGAGCAGTACTTC. It translates to CASSFSYGQERSYEQYF. The genes are TRBV28 and TRBJ2-7; the match to TRBD1 covers 7 bases. Germline CDR1 is MDHEN and CDR2 is SYDVKM. Trimming took 3 bases from V and 1 from J; bases not matched to a gene: 12. The CDR3 has 17 amino acids.

V is TRBV20-1 and J is TRBJ2-3; D is ambiguous. This CDR3 comprises 13 residues. The germline V and J ends were trimmed by 6 bases and 1 base, with 11 bases remaining between them. Germline-derived CDR1 and CDR2 are DFQATT and SNEGSKA (reference sequence). The CDR3: CSAPDGRTDTQYF. For the CDR3, the DNA is TGCAGTGCCCCCGACGGCCGCACAGATACGCAGTATTTT.

This clonotype was detected only a few times. V usage is TRBV6-2 or TRBV6-3 and J usage is TRBJ2-1; D possibly matches TRBD1 or TRBD2 (6 bases each). Trimming shortened V by 4 bases and J by 1 base, and 23 bases separated the two germline ends. Per germline, CDR1 MNHEY and CDR2 SVGEGT. This CDR3 spans 19 amino acids. The CDR3 loop is CASSLGGLPGVRSYNEQFF. The CDR3 region has the DNA TGTGCCAGCAGTTTAGGGGGGCTACCTGGGGTTCGATCCTACAATGAGCAGTTCTTC.